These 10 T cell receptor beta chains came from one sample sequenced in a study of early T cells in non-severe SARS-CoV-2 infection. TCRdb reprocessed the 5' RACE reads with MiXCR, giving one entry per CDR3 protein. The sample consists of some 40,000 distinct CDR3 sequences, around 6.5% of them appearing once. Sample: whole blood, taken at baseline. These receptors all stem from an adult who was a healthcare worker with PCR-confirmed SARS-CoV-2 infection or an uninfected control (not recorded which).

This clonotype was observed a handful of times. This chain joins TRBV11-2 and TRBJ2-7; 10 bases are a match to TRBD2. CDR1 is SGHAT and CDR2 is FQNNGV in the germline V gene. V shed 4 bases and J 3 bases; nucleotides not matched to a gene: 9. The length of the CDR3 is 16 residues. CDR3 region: CASSSMGLASFYEQYF. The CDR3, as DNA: TGTGCCAGCAGCTCAATGGGACTAGCGAGTTTCTACGAGCAGTACTTC.

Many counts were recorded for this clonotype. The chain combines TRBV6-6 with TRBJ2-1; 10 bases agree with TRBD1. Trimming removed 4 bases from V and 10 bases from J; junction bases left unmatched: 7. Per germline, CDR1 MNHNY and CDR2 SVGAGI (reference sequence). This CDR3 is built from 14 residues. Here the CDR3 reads CASSFRQGAGEQFF. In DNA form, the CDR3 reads TGTGCCAGCAGTTTCAGACAGGGGGCAGGAGAGCAGTTCTTC.

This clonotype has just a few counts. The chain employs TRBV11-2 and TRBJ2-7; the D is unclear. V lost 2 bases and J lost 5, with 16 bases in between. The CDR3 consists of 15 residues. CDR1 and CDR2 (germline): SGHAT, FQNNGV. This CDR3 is CASSLLDETSHEQYF. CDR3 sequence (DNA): TGTGCCAGCAGCTTACTCGACGAAACATCCCACGAGCAGTACTTC.

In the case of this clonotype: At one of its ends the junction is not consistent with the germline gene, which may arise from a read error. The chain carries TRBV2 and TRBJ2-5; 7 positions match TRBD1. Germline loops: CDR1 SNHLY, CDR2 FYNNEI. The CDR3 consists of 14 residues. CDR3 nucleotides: TGTGTCAGCAGAGATGGGACAGCCCAGGAGACCCAGTACTTC. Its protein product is CVSRDGTAQETQYF.

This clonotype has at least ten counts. In DNA, the CDR3 is TGCGCCAGCAGCCAATTTTATTGGGAAAGCAATCAGCCCCAGCATTTT. This codes for CASSQFYWESNQPQHF. This chain links TRBV4-3 with TRBJ1-5; D unclear. This CDR3 is built from 16 residues. Germline values: CDR1 LGHNA, CDR2 YSLEER. V was pared by 2 bases and J by 1 base, with 12 bases between.

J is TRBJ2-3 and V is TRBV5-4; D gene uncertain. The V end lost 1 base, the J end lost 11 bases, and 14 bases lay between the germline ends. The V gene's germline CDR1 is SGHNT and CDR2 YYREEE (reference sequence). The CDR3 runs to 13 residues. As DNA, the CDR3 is TGTGCCAGCAGCTTGTTTGGTGCGATGGGGCAGTATTTT. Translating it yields CASSLFGAMGQYF.

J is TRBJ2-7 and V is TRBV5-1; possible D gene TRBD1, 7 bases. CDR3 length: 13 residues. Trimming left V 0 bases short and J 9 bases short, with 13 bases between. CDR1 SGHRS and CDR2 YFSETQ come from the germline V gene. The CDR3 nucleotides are TGCGCCAGCAGCTTGGCGCAGGGGGGAATGCAGTACTTC. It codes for CASSLAQGGMQYF.

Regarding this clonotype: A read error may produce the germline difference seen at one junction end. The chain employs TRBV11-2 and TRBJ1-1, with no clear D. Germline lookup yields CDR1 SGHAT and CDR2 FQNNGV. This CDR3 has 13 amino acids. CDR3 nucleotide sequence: TGTGCCAGCAGCTTAGCGGGCCGGGTTGAAGTTTTCTTT. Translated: CASSLAGRVEVFF.

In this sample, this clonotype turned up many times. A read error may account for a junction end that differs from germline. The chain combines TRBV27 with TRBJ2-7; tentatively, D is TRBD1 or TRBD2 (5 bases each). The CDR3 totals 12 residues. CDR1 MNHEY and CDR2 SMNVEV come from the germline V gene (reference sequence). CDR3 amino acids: CASSSPGRRNFF. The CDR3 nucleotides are TGTGCCAGCAGTTCGCCGGGACGGAGAAATTTCTTC.

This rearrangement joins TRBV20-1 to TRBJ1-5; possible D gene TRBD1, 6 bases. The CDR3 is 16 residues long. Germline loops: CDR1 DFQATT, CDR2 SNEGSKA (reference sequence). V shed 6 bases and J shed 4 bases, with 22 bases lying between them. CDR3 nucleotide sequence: TGCAGTGCCATCATACCGCCGGGACACCGGAATCAGCCCCAGCATTTT. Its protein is CSAIIPPGHRNQPQHF.